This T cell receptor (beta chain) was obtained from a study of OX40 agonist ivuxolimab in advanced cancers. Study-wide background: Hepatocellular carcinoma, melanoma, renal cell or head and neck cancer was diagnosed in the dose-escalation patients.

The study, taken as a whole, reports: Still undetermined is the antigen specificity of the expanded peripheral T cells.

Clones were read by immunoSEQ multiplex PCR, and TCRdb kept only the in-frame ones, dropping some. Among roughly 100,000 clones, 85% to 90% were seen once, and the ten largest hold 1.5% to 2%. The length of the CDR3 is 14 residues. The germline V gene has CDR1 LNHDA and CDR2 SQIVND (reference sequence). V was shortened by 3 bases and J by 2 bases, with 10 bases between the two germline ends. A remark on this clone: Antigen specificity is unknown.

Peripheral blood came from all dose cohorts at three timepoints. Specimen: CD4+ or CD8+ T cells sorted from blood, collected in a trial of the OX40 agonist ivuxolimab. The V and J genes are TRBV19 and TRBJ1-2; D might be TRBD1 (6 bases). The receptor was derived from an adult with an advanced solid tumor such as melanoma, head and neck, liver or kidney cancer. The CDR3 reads CASSIGGLNYGYTF. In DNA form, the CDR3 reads TGTGCCAGTAGTATCGGGGGCTTGAACTATGGCTACACCTTC.